The 21 T cell receptor beta chains below were found in one sample sequenced in a study of beta chain features in type 1 diabetes. Expressed TCRB transcripts were sequenced because the isolated RNA had all been reverse transcribed beforehand. The repertoire was sequenced with immunoSEQ multiplex PCR; TCRdb's copy has only in-frame clones and lacks some. The data contain about 320,000 clones, 14% of them singletons. Sequencing was carried out using central memory CD4+ T cells from blood. The origin of the receptors is a man aged 25-40 years in good health.

This clone was observed a handful of times. The rearrangement uses TRBV4-2 and TRBJ2-2; D ambiguous. The CDR3 length is 15 residues. Trimming cost V 6 bases and J 3 bases, with 14 bases left between them. Germline loops: CDR1 LGHNA, CDR2 YNFKEQ. The CDR3 reads CASRRTVRYTGELFF. CDR3 DNA: TGTGCCAGCAGGCGGACCGTTCGATACACCGGGGAGCTGTTTTTT.

This clone was recorded a few times. V is TRBV10-3 and J is TRBJ1-4; no clear D. CDR3 length: 12 amino acids. CDR1 is ENHRY, CDR2 SYGVKD, per germline. The V gene lost 4 bases and the J gene lost 3 bases, with 3 bases spanning the gap. The CDR3 DNA reads as TGTGCCATCAGTGCGGCTAATGAAAAACTGTTTTTT. Translating gives CAISAANEKLFF.

The V gene is TRBV18, the J gene TRBJ1-1; D unclear. Trimming removed 8 bases at V and 6 bases at J, with 16 bases between. The CDR3 loop spans 13 amino acids. CDR1 and CDR2 from the germline V gene are KGHSH and LQKENI. This chain's CDR3 is CASLSAQSAEAFF. DNA of the CDR3: TGTGCCAGCCTCTCGGCCCAAAGTGCTGAAGCTTTCTTT.

The genes are TRBV19 and TRBJ2-1, with D hard to call. CDR3 length: 15 amino acids. Germline CDR1 is LNHDA and CDR2 is SQIVND (reference sequence). Trimming took off 1 base at V and 0 bases at J, with 7 bases between the two ends. As DNA, the CDR3 is TGTGCCAGTAGTATAGCAGTGAGCTCCTACAATGAGCAGTTCTTC. Translating it yields CASSIAVSSYNEQFF.

The J gene is TRBJ2-5, the V gene TRBV7-2, with D possibly TRBD2 on 7 matching bases. This CDR3 has 14 amino acids. Trimming took off 5 bases at V and 5 bases at J, with 15 bases between the two ends. The V gene's germline CDR1 is SGHTA and CDR2 FQGNSA. The DNA of the CDR3 is TGTGCCAGCAGCAAGACGGGGGGCTGGGAGACCCAGTACTTC. The encoded protein is CASSKTGGWETQYF.

This clone appeared many times. The chain employs TRBV5-4 and TRBJ1-1, with TRBD1 matching over 8 bases. The CDR3 is 14 residues long. The germline CDR1 and CDR2 sequences are SGHNT and YYREEE (reference sequence). Unmatched junction bases numbered 3, after V lost 3 bases and J lost 2 bases. In DNA, the CDR3 is TGTGCCAGCAGCTGGGGACAGGCAAACACTGAAGCTTTCTTT. It is translated as CASSWGQANTEAFF.

The chain links TRBV4-3 to TRBJ2-5; D remains unclear. The V gene's germline CDR1 is LGHNA and CDR2 YSLEER. There are 13 residues in the CDR3. V was cut by 1 base and J by 5 bases, with 8 bases left in between. The CDR3 coding sequence is TGCGCCAGCAGCCAAGGGGTTAAGGAGACCCAGTACTTC. As protein: CASSQGVKETQYF.

The rearrangement links TRBV28 to TRBJ2-3, with 8 bases lining up with TRBD2. Looked up from germline, CDR1 is MDHEN and CDR2 is SYDVKM. J was trimmed by 5 bases and V by 7 bases; bases with no gene match: 11. This CDR3 is built from 15 residues. The CDR3 sequence is CASISSGEGGDTQYF. CDR3 coding DNA: TGTGCCAGCATTAGTAGCGGGGAGGGCGGAGATACGCAGTATTTT.

This clone has ten or more counts. This chain connects TRBV18 to TRBJ2-3, with D perhaps TRBD2 (5 bases). Trimming removed 0 bases at V and 3 bases at J, with 13 bases between. CDR1 and CDR2 from the germline V gene are KGHSH and LQKENI. The CDR3 has 16 residues. CDR3 DNA: TGTGCCAGCTCACCACCAGGGAGAGTTATTACAGATACGCAGTATTTT. This translates into CASSPPGRVITDTQYF. The full variable domain, completed using reference TRBV18 and TRBJ2-3, is NAGVMQNPRHLVRRRGQEARLRCSPMKGHSHVYWYRQLPEEGLKFMVYLQKENIIDESGMPKERFSAEFPKEGPSILRIQQVVRGDSAAYFCASSPPGRVITDTQYFGPGTRLTVL.

The chain couples TRBV2 to TRBJ2-1, with D maybe TRBD1 (5 bases). Germline lookup yields CDR1 SNHLY and CDR2 FYNNEI. This CDR3 is built from 14 residues. V lost 5 bases and J 8 bases, leaving 16 bases between the germline ends. The CDR3 DNA follows: TGTGCCAGCAGTAGGGCAGGGATTGGAGATGAGCAGTTCTTC. The encoded protein is CASSRAGIGDEQFF.

The chain couples TRBV4-2 to TRBJ2-1; TRBD1 is a possible D gene (6 bases). V dropped 4 bases and J dropped 6 bases, with 10 bases sitting between them. The CDR3 consists of 13 residues. The germline V gene has CDR1 LGHNA and CDR2 YNFKEQ. The CDR3 sequence is CASSPTGRNEQFF. For the CDR3, the DNA is TGTGCCAGCAGCCCTACAGGGCGCAATGAGCAGTTCTTC.

The V call is TRBV9, the J call TRBJ1-5, with 12 nucleotides matching TRBD1. Trimming cost V 3 bases and J 7 bases; bases outside gene matches: 5. The CDR3 consists of 15 residues. Germline CDR1 SGDLS, CDR2 YYNGEE. The CDR3 nucleotides read TGTGCCAGCAGCGAGGGACAGGGGGCGCGGCAGCCCCAGCATTTT. Translated, it gives CASSEGQGARQPQHF. The entire variable domain, with the rest obtained from reference TRBV9 and TRBJ1-5, is as follows: DSGVTQTPKHLITATGQRVTLRCSPRSGDLSVYWYQQSLDQGLQFLIQYYNGEERAKGNILERFSAQQFPDLHSELNLSSLELGDSALYFCASSEGQGARQPQHFGDGTRLSIL.

The CDR3 protein is CASSYSSRNEQFF. Written as DNA, the CDR3 is TGTGCCAGCAGTTACTCAAGCAGAAATGAGCAGTTCTTC. The chain uses TRBV6-5 and TRBJ2-1; no clear D. This CDR3 comprises 13 residues. V was clipped by 0 bases and J by 7 bases, with 7 bases between them. From germline, CDR1 is MNHEY and CDR2 SVGAGI.

This clone was seen a few times. The chain is built from TRBV27 and TRBJ2-1; TRBD2 matches 10 bases. Germline CDR1 and CDR2: MNHEY and SMNVEV (reference sequence). The V and J ends lost 6 bases and 6 bases, in that order; junction bases with no gene match: 11. The CDR3 length is 16 residues. CDR3: CASRLSAGLASNEQFF. In DNA, the CDR3 is TGTGCCAGCAGACTATCCGCGGGACTAGCGAGCAATGAGCAGTTCTTC.

This clone showed up just a few times. The chain carries TRBV28 and TRBJ1-5; no clear D gene. The germline gives CDR1 MDHEN, CDR2 SYDVKM. The CDR3 has 16 amino acids. The V gene lost 3 bases and the J gene lost 0 bases, with 12 bases spanning the gap. CDR3 sequence (DNA): TGTGCCAGCAGTTTGGGTGGGTTCAATAGCAATCAGCCCCAGCATTTT. Amino acids: CASSLGGFNSNQPQHF.

This clone has only a few counts. The chain carries TRBV7-2 and TRBJ2-5; possibly TRBD2 for D (5 bases). Per germline, CDR1 SGHTA and CDR2 FQGNSA. Trimming stripped 7 bases from V and 2 bases from J, with 8 bases between. This CDR3 region has 12 residues. As DNA, the CDR3 is TGTGCCAGCACCCTAGCTCAAGAGACCCAGTACTTC. Its translation is CASTLAQETQYF.

The chain employs TRBV27 and TRBJ1-4; D is unresolved. Trimming removed 3 bases at V and 4 bases at J, with 18 bases between. Germline assignment: CDR1 MNHEY and CDR2 SMNVEV (reference sequence). This CDR3 is built from 17 residues. DNA of the CDR3: TGTGCCAGCAGTTTGTTGCGAACCGGACGGGGTAATGAAAAACTGTTTTTT. The encoded protein is CASSLLRTGRGNEKLFF.

The chain carries TRBV9 and TRBJ2-2; D perhaps matches TRBD1 (5 bases). CDR1 and CDR2 from the germline V gene are SGDLS and YYNGEE. The CDR3 is 15 residues long. Trimming left V 2 bases short and J 5 bases short, with 13 bases between. The CDR3 region has the DNA TGTGCCAGCAGCGTGATACAGGATCGGACCGGGGAGCTGTTTTTT. Its protein is CASSVIQDRTGELFF.

This clone has only a few counts. V gene TRBV5-6 combines with J gene TRBJ2-1, with no clear D. The ends were cut back, 0 bases at V and 5 bases at J, with 15 bases in the middle. The CDR3 spans 16 residues. The germline CDR1 and CDR2 sequences are SGHDT and YYEEEE. The CDR3 spells CASSLALGMTNNEQFF. CDR3 in DNA: TGTGCCAGCAGCTTGGCGCTGGGGATGACCAACAATGAGCAGTTCTTC.

The chain couples TRBV7-2 to TRBJ2-1; no reliable D call. V was trimmed by 1 base and J by 0 bases, leaving 10 bases between them. Per germline, CDR1 SGHTA and CDR2 FQGNSA. The CDR3 totals 16 residues. DNA for the CDR3: TGTGCCAGCAGCTTAGGGATGTATAGCTCCTACAATGAGCAGTTCTTC. It translates to CASSLGMYSSYNEQFF.

This clone was found a few times. The gene calls are TRBV12-5 and TRBJ2-1; the D is unclear. Germline V gene sequence: CDR1 LGHNT, CDR2 FRNRAP. V was trimmed by 6 bases and J by 0 bases, leaving 12 bases between them. The CDR3 consists of 15 residues. This CDR3 reads CASGPTSGSYNEQFF. The CDR3 DNA follows: TGTGCTAGTGGCCCTACATCTGGCTCCTACAATGAGCAGTTCTTC. Full variable domain (rest looked up from reference TRBV12-5 and TRBJ2-1): DARVTQTPRHKVTEMGQEVTMRCQPILGHNTVFWYRQTMMQGLELLAYFRNRAPLDDSGMPKDRFSAEMPDATLATLKIQPSEPRDSAVYFCASGPTSGSYNEQFFGPGTRLTVL.